This T cell receptor (beta chain) was captured by sequencing in a study of T cells in Graves' hyperthyroidism and ophthalmopathy. Study in general: Peripheral blood sampling occurred at initial diagnosis, before any treatment.

This clonotype was detected ten times or more. Its antigen is not known. Points from the study as a whole: Blood shared most expanded thyroid clonotypes above 0.001.

The CDR3 covers 11 residues. In germline, CDR1 is LGHDT, CDR2 YNNKEL (reference sequence). Trimming removed 3 bases from V and 5 bases from J, with 4 bases in between. RNA transcripts were the template for amplifying TCR beta CDR3 regions. A set of HTBI primers served as the primers for a first-round RT-PCR of the TCR CDR3. TCRdb called the multiplex PCR reads again in MiXCR, with one record for every CDR3 protein. The table has hundreds of thousands of distinct CDR3 sequences, roughly 13% seen once. The chain uses TRBV3-1 and TRBJ2-5; D not certain. The specimen sequenced was blood. The TCR was taken from a woman aged 18-35 years with Graves' hyperthyroidism. The CDR3 loop reads CASSHRETQYF. CDR3 nucleotide sequence: TGTGCCAGCAGCCACCGGGAGACCCAGTACTTC.